This TCR beta chain was retrieved from a study of a mutant IDH1 vaccine in newly diagnosed glioma. For the study at large: Patients began vaccination 4-6 weeks after radiotherapy alone, or with temozolomide cycles. Beforehand, treatment had been radiotherapy, temozolomide, or both; the majority received both.

Note on this clone: Antigen unknown.

CDR3 length equals 17 residues. Germline assignment: CDR1 WSHSY and CDR2 SAAADI. Trimming took 3 bases from V and 2 from J, leaving 20 bases between them. Noted time point: week 35, safety follow-up. Vaccine doses each comprised 300 ug of mutant IDH1 20-mer peptide, with topical imiquimod. The donor cohort comprised cases of new WHO grade 3 or 4 IDH1-mutant, ATRX-lost astrocytoma. The table came from immunoSEQ multiplex PCR; TCRdb's copy has only in-frame clones and leaves some out. The top ten clones hold about 4.5% of a sample with roughly 44,000 clones, about 76% of them seen once. The source was PBMCs, collected from a glioma patient whose treatment included an IDH1 peptide vaccine. This clonotype originated in a middle-aged woman with glioma. Some clones in this sample may be carry-over from other donors' samples. The chain links TRBV10-2 to TRBJ2-7; tentative D call: TRBD1 (6 bases). CDR3 nucleotides: TGCGCCAGCAGTGATGTACATACAGGGTGGGATCCCTACGAGCAGTACTTC. Protein product: CASSDVHTGWDPYEQYF.